The 28 T cell receptor beta chains reported below all come from one sample, sequenced in a study of persistence of HIV-infected CD4 T cells. Cells were stimulated with CMV-infected fibroblast lysates at 10 ug/mL. Sorting of responding CD4+ T cells relied on upregulated CD40 ligand together with CD69. Their antigens remain unidentified. The libraries were made with immunoSEQ version 4 in survey mode. The data were produced by immunoSEQ multiplex PCR, yet TCRdb's version contains in-frame clones alone and is incomplete. The sample contains approximately 13,000 clones, around 68% of which appear only once. The sequenced sample was CD4+ T cells sorted from PBMCs after 18-hour stimulation, obtained from a patient who received antiretroviral therapy. The source of these receptors is an adult man with HIV who was CMV-seropositive.

V gene TRBV6-1 combines with J gene TRBJ1-5; D remains ambiguous. The V and J ends lost 2 bases and 2 bases respectively, with 10 bases between them. CDR3 size: 15 residues. The germline CDR1 and CDR2 sequences are MNHNS and SASEGT. CDR3 amino acids: CASSETDGGNQPQHF. The CDR3 DNA sequence: TGTGCCAGCAGTGAAACCGACGGTGGCAATCAGCCCCAGCATTTT.

The chain uses TRBV21-1 and TRBJ2-4; the table's D call of TRBD1 was not tested on the DNA. TRBV21-1 is given as a pseudogene. The CDR3 is 15 amino acids. The CDR3 DNA follows: TGTGCCAAGTATGGACAGACCCTAGCCAAAAACATTCAGTACTTC. Its translation is CAKYGQTLAKNIQYF.

The chain carries TRBV5-1 and TRBJ1-1, with D possibly matching TRBD1 (5 bases). This CDR3 spans 14 amino acids. CDR1 is SGHRS, CDR2 YFSETQ, per germline. V was shortened by 2 bases and J by 4 bases, with 12 bases between the two germline ends. The CDR3 protein is CASSFSGGTTEAFF. The CDR3 DNA reads TGCGCCAGCAGCTTTTCAGGCGGGACCACTGAAGCTTTCTTT.

The chain links TRBV3-1 (or the pseudogene TRBV3-2) to TRBJ1-2; D perhaps matches TRBD1 (5 bases). The CDR3 spans 14 residues. V lost 0 bases to trimming and J lost 2 bases, with 7 bases between them. The V gene's germline CDR1 is LGHDT and CDR2 YNNKEL (reference sequence). The CDR3 region has the DNA TGTGCCAGCAGCCAAGATCGGGGGAACTATGGCTACACCTTC. Translated: CASSQDRGNYGYTF.

The chain has TRBV5-1 and TRBJ2-3; D gene unclear. This CDR3 has 14 residues. V was pared by 0 bases and J by 0 bases, with 5 bases between. Germline CDR1 SGHRS, CDR2 YFSETQ. CDR3 sequence (DNA): TGCGCCAGCAGCTTGGCCACTAGCACAGATACGCAGTATTTT. Translating it yields CASSLATSTDTQYF.

This clone was detected only once. The gene calls are TRBV5-6 and TRBJ2-5, with D uncertain. Trimming pared 0 bases from V and 5 bases from J, leaving 5 bases between. The CDR3 has 12 amino acids. Germline V gene lookup returns CDR1 SGHDT and CDR2 YYEEEE. This CDR3 is CASSLAGETQYF. As DNA, the CDR3 is TGTGCCAGCAGCTTGGCAGGCGAGACCCAGTACTTC.

V gene TRBV7-9 combines with J gene TRBJ2-7; D unresolved. The germline gives CDR1 SEHNR, CDR2 FQNEAQ (reference sequence). Trimming left V 1 base short and J 3 bases short, with 13 bases between. The CDR3 totals 15 residues. CDR3 loop: CASSLGASLVYEQYF. DNA for the CDR3: TGTGCCAGCAGCTTAGGTGCATCTTTAGTCTACGAGCAGTACTTC. Full variable domain (outside the CDR3, taken from reference TRBV7-9 and TRBJ2-7): DTGVSQNPRHKITKRGQNVTFRCDPISEHNRLYWYRQTLGQGPEFLTYFQNEAQLEKSRLLSDRFSAERPKGSFSTLEIQRTEQGDSAMYLCASSLGASLVYEQYFGPGTRLTVT.

This clone came up a few times. This sample also contains other DNA sequences that code for the same CDR3. V gene TRBV7-3 combines with J gene TRBJ1-3; D gene unclear. Germline V gene data show CDR1 as SGHTA and CDR2 as FQGTGA. Trimming shortened V by 0 bases and J by 1 base, and 10 bases separated the two germline ends. The CDR3 consists of 16 residues. The CDR3 coding sequence is TGTGCCAGCAGCTTAACGGGCGGTTCGTCTGGAAACACCATATATTTT. This gives the protein CASSLTGGSSGNTIYF.

This chain uses TRBV7-2 with TRBJ2-1; TRBD2 aligns across 7 bases. Germline CDR1 and CDR2: SGHTA and FQGNSA. The CDR3 loop spans 17 amino acids. V dropped 2 bases and J dropped 2; count of bases not matched to a gene: 9. CDR3 residues: CASSLRDYPPPYNEQFF. The CDR3 DNA reads TGTGCCAGCAGCTTAAGGGACTACCCGCCGCCCTACAATGAGCAGTTCTTC.

The V call is TRBV6-5, the J call TRBJ2-7, with a weak D call TRBD1 (6 bases). The CDR3 extends over 14 amino acids. Germline V gene sequence: CDR1 MNHEY, CDR2 SVGAGI. V lost 6 bases, J lost 3 bases, and 15 bases lay in between. The CDR3, as DNA: TGTGCCAGCAGAGTCAGGGGCCTCCTCTACGAGCAGTACTTC. Translation gives CASRVRGLLYEQYF.

V and J are TRBV9 and TRBJ2-1; D tentatively reads TRBD1 or TRBD2 (6 bases each). Trimming shortened V by 0 bases and J by 8 bases, and 18 bases separated the two germline ends. There are 16 residues in the CDR3. Germline CDR1 and CDR2: SGDLS and YYNGEE. The CDR3 DNA sequence: TGTGCCAGCAGCGTAGCTACAAGGGGGGTTTGGGATGAGCAGTTCTTC. This sequence encodes CASSVATRGVWDEQFF.

The chain carries TRBV18 and TRBJ1-4, with TRBD1 identical over 10 bases. Germline-derived CDR1 and CDR2 are KGHSH and LQKENI. The CDR3 runs to 15 residues. V shed 2 bases and J 8 bases; nucleotides not matched to a gene: 5. The CDR3 sequence: CASSPMGQGKEKLFF. For the CDR3, the DNA is TGTGCCAGCTCACCAATGGGACAGGGGAAGGAAAAACTGTTTTTT.

This clone is a singleton in its sample. The CDR3 sequence is CASSQGLPGLPEEQYF. The CDR3 DNA follows: TGTGCCAGCAGCCAAGGCTTGCCTGGACTGCCCGAGGAGCAGTACTTC. V is TRBV3-1 (or the pseudogene TRBV3-2) and J is TRBJ2-7, with a possible D match to TRBD2 (5 bases). V was shortened by 1 base and J by 7 bases, with 20 bases between the two germline ends. The V gene's germline CDR1 is LGHDT and CDR2 YNNKEL (reference sequence). This CDR3 spans 16 amino acids.

This clone turned up a few times. At one end, the junction sequence differs from germline, possibly due to a read error. The chain uses TRBV7-9 and TRBJ2-2; 9 bases map to TRBD1. The germline V gene has CDR1 SEHNR and CDR2 FQNEAQ (reference sequence). The CDR3 loop spans 15 amino acids. CDR3 region: CASRLEQGAAGELFF. The DNA of the CDR3 is TGTGCCAGCAGGTTAGAACAGGGGGCGGCCGGGGAGCTGTTTTTT.

The chain links TRBV3-1 (or the pseudogene TRBV3-2) to TRBJ2-2; 7 bases line up with TRBD2. Trimming took 4 bases from V and 0 from J; bases not matched to a gene: 2. There are 15 residues in the CDR3. Germline CDR1 is LGHDT and CDR2 is YNNKEL (reference sequence). CDR3 coding DNA: TGTGCCAGCAGCCCCCGGGGGGCGAACACCGGGGAGCTGTTTTTT. Its protein product is CASSPRGANTGELFF.

V usage is TRBV7-9 and J usage is TRBJ1-1; D unresolved. Trimming cost V 1 base and J 0 bases, with 6 bases left between them. The germline V gene has CDR1 SEHNR and CDR2 FQNEAQ (reference sequence). The CDR3 totals 14 residues. The CDR3, as DNA: TGTGCCAGCAGCTTAGAAGGATTGAACACTGAAGCTTTCTTT. Translation: CASSLEGLNTEAFF.

The rearrangement joins TRBV3-1 (or the pseudogene TRBV3-2) to TRBJ2-3, with D perhaps TRBD1 or TRBD2 (6 bases each). The CDR3 length is 17 residues. Germline V gene lookup returns CDR1 LGHDT and CDR2 YNNKEL (reference sequence). Trimming left V 0 bases short and J 2 bases short, with 15 bases between. CDR3 sequence: CASSQDRLRGVTDTQYF. CDR3 in DNA: TGTGCCAGCAGCCAAGATCGCTTGAGGGGGGTCACAGATACGCAGTATTTT.

V gene TRBV21-1 combines with J gene TRBJ2-3. TRBV21-1 is tagged as a pseudogene. This CDR3 is built from 22 residues. The CDR3 DNA reads TGTGCCAGCAGCAAGGGGACCTTTGCCGTGAATGGCTCTAAGGCTGGCACAGATACGCAGTATTTT. Residues: CASSKGTFAVNGSKAGTDTQYF.

V is TRBV2 and J is TRBJ1-2; D ambiguous. With 4 bases removed from V and 2 bases from J, the gap between germline ends came to 2 bases. The CDR3 is 11 amino acids. Germline lookup yields CDR1 SNHLY and CDR2 FYNNEI. The CDR3 DNA reads TGTGCCAGCAGTGGGAACTATGGCTACACCTTC. The encoded protein is CASSGNYGYTF.

The CDR3 region is CASRTATYTGELFF. The CDR3 region has the DNA TGTGCCAGTAGGACGGCCACCTACACCGGGGAGCTGTTTTTT. The V and J genes are TRBV19 and TRBJ2-2; D call uncertain. The CDR3 has 14 amino acids. V was trimmed by 6 bases and J by 3 bases, leaving 11 bases between them. The V gene's germline CDR1 is LNHDA and CDR2 SQIVND (reference sequence).

J is TRBJ2-2 and V is TRBV3-1 (or the pseudogene TRBV3-2); 7 bases line up with TRBD2. Germline CDR1 reads LGHDT; CDR2 reads YNNKEL (reference sequence). V was clipped by 0 bases and J by 4 bases; unmatched bases: 11. The CDR3 length is 18 residues. The CDR3, as DNA: TGTGCCAGCAGCCAAGACGATCGGGACTATCTGAGCACCGGGGAGCTGTTTTTT. Amino acid sequence: CASSQDDRDYLSTGELFF.

This clone was recorded once. V and J are TRBV9 and TRBJ2-3; D call uncertain. From germline, CDR1 is SGDLS and CDR2 YYNGEE. Trimming took 2 bases from V and 4 from J, leaving 5 bases between them. CDR3 length equals 12 residues. The CDR3 DNA reads as TGTGCCAGCAGCGTGCCGGCAGATACGCAGTATTTT. Amino acids: CASSVPADTQYF.

This chain links TRBV14 with TRBJ2-7, with 9 positions matching TRBD1. The CDR3 runs to 13 residues. The junction had 7 bases not matched to a gene; V was cut back by 0 bases and J by 13 bases. Germline lookup yields CDR1 SGHDN and CDR2 FVKESK. The CDR3 DNA is TGTGCCAGCAGCCAAGAGCTCGGACAGGGGACTTACTTC. It translates to CASSQELGQGTYF.

V gene TRBV11-3 combines with J gene TRBJ2-2; 9 bases match TRBD1. CDR3 length: 15 amino acids. CDR1 is SGHNT, CDR2 YENEEA, per germline. Trimming took 5 bases from V and 6 from J; bases not matched to a gene: 7. The CDR3 sequence: CASSTGQGLPGELFF. Here the CDR3 DNA reads TGTGCCAGCAGCACGGGACAGGGTTTACCCGGGGAGCTGTTTTTT.

This sequence joins TRBV6-4 and TRBJ2-3; possible D gene TRBD1, 6 bases. This CDR3 contains 14 residues. The V and J ends lost 6 bases and 5 bases respectively, with 15 bases between them. The germline V gene encodes CDR1 MRHNA and CDR2 SNTAGT. CDR3: CASSPTGTGDTQYF. CDR3 DNA: TGTGCCAGCAGCCCCACAGGGACGGGAGATACGCAGTATTTT.

J is TRBJ2-3 and V is TRBV28; 7 bases fit TRBD2. Germline loops: CDR1 MDHEN, CDR2 SYDVKM. The J segment lost 3 bases and the V segment lost 0 bases, leaving 3 bases of the junction unmatched. This CDR3 spans 15 amino acids. The CDR3 DNA follows: TGTGCCAGCAGTTTATGGAAGCGGGGTACAGATACGCAGTATTTT. Translating gives CASSLWKRGTDTQYF.

CDR3 protein: CASSWAGGTNEKLFF. CDR3 bases: TGTGCCAGCAGCTGGGCCGGGGGAACTAATGAAAAACTGTTTTTT. This rearrangement joins TRBV5-5 to TRBJ1-4; perhaps TRBD1 as D (5 bases). V dropped 3 bases and J dropped 1 base, with 10 bases sitting between them. The CDR3 sequence is 15 residues long. Looked up from germline, CDR1 is SGHKS and CDR2 is YYEKEE (reference sequence).

The chain recombines TRBV24-1 with TRBJ2-1; the match to TRBD1 covers 7 bases. V lost 6 bases, J lost 6 bases, and 19 bases stayed unmatched. Germline V gene data show CDR1 as KGHDR and CDR2 as SFDVKD. CDR3 length equals 18 residues. The CDR3 bases are TGTGCCACCAGTAGGATTAGGTCCGGGACAGCGACTTTCAATGAGCAGTTCTTC. It specifies CATSRIRSGTATFNEQFF.